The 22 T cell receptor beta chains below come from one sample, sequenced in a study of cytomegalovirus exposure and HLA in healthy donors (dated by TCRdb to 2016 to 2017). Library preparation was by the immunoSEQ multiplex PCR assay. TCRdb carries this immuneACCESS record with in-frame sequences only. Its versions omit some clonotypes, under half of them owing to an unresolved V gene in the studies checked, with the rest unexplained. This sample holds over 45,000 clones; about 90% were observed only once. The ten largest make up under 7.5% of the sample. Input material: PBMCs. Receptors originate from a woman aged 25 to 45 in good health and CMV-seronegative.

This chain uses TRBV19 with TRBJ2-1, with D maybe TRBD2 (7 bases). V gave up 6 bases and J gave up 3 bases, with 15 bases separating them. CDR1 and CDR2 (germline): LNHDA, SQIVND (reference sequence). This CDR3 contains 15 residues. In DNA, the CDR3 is TGTGCCAGTAGCCGGGGGCTAGCGGTCTACAATGAGCAGTTCTTC. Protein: CASSRGLAVYNEQFF.

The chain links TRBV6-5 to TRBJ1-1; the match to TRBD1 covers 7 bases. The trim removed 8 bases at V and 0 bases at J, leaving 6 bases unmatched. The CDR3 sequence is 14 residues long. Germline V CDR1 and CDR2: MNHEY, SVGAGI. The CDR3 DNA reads TGTGCCAGCTGCCCGGGACAGCTGAACACTGAAGCTTTCTTT. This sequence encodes CASCPGQLNTEAFF.

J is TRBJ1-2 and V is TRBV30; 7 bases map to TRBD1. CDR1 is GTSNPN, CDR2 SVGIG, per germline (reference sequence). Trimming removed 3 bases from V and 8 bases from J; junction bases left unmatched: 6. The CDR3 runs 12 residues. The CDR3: CAWRAGGYGYTF. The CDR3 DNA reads TGTGCCTGGAGGGCAGGGGGTTACGGCTACACCTTC.

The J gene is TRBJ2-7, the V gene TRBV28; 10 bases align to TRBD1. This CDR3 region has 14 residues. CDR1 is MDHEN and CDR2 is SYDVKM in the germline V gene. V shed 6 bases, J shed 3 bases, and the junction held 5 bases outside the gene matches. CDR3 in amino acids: CASRPGQGFYEQYF. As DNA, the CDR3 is TGTGCCAGCAGACCGGGACAGGGGTTCTACGAGCAGTACTTC.

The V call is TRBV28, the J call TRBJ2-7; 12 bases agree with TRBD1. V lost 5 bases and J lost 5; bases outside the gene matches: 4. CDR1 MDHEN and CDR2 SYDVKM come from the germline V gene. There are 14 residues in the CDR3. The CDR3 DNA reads TGTGCCAGCAGTGGGGACAGGGGGCAAAACGAGCAGTACTTC. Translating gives CASSGDRGQNEQYF.

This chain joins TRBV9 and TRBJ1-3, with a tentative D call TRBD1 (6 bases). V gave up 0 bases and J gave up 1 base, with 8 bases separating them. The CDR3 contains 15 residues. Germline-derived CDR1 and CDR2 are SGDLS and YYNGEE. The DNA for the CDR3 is TGTGCCAGCAGCGTAGAAGGGGGATCTGGAAACACCATATATTTT. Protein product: CASSVEGGSGNTIYF. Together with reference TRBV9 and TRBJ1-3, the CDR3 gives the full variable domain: DSGVTQTPKHLITATGQRVTLRCSPRSGDLSVYWYQQSLDQGLQFLIQYYNGEERAKGNILERFSAQQFPDLHSELNLSSLELGDSALYFCASSVEGGSGNTIYFGEGSWLTVV.

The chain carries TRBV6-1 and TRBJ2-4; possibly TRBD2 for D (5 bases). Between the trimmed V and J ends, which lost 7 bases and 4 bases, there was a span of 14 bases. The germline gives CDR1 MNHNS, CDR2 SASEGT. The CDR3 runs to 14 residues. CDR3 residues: CASMAAGKKNIQYF. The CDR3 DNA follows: TGTGCCAGCATGGCAGCCGGGAAAAAAAACATTCAGTACTTC.

This chain's CDR3 is CASSLVLSEKLFF. Here the CDR3 DNA reads TGCGCCAGCAGCCTTGTCTTATCTGAAAAACTGTTTTTT. The chain recombines TRBV5-1 with TRBJ1-4; no definite D call. Trimming removed 4 bases from V and 7 bases from J, with 11 bases in between. The germline V gene has CDR1 SGHRS and CDR2 YFSETQ. This CDR3 contains 13 residues.

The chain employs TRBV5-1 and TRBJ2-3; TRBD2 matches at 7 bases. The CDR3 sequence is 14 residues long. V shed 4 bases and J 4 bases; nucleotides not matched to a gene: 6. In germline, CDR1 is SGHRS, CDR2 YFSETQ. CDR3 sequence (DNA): TGCGCCAGCAGCCAGACTAGCAGTGCAGATACGCAGTATTTT. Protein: CASSQTSSADTQYF.

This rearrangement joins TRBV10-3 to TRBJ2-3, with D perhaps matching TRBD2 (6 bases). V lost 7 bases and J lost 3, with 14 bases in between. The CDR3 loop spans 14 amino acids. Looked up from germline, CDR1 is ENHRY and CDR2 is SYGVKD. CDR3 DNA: TGTGCCATCAAAGGCCTAGCGTATACAGATACGCAGTATTTT. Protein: CAIKGLAYTDTQYF.

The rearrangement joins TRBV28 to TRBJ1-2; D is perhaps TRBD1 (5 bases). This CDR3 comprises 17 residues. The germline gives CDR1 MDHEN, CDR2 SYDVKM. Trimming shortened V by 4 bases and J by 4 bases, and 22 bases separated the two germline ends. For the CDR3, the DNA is TGTGCCAGCAGTTCCCCGGCAGGGCTCCGGGCAGGCTATGGCTACACCTTC. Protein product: CASSSPAGLRAGYGYTF.

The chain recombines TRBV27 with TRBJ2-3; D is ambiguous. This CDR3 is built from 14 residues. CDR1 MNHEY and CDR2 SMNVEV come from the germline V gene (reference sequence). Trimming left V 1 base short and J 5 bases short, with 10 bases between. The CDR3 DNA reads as TGTGCCAGCAGTTTATATGTATCGCGAGATACGCAGTATTTT. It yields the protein CASSLYVSRDTQYF.

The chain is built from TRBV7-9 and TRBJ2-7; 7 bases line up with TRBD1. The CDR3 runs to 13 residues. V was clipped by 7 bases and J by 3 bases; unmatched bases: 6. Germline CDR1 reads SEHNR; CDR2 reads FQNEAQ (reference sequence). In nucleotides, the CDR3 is TGTGCCAGCACCGGGACAGCAAACTACGAGCAGTACTTC. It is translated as CASTGTANYEQYF.

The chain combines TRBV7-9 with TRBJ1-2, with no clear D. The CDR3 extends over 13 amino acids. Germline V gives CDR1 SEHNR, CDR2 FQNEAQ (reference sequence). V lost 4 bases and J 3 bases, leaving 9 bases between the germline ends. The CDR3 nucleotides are TGTGCCAGCAGCTCTAACTGGTACTATGGCTACACCTTC. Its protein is CASSSNWYYGYTF.

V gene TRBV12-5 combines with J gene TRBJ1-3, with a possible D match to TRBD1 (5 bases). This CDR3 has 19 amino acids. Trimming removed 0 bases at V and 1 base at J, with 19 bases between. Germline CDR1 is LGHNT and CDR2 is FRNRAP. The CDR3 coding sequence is TGTGCTAGTGGTTTGGTACCACACGGAAGGACAACATCTGGAAACACCATATATTTT. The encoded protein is CASGLVPHGRTTSGNTIYF.

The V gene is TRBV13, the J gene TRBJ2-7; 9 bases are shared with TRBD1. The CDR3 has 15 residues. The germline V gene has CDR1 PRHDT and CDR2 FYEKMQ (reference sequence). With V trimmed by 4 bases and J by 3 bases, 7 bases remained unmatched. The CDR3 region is CASSSPGQGRYEQYF. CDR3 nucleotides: TGTGCCAGCAGCTCGCCGGGACAGGGACGCTACGAGCAGTACTTC. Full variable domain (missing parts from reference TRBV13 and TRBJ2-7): AAGVIQSPRHLIKEKRETATLKCYPIPRHDTVYWYQQGPGQDPQFLISFYEKMQSDKGSIPDRFSAQQFSDYHSELNMSSLELGDSALYFCASSSPGQGRYEQYFGPGTRLTVT.

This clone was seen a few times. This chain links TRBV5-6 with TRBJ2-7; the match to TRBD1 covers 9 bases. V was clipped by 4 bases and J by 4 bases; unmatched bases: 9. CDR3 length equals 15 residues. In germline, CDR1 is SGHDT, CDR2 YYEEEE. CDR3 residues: CASSRKGQGGYEQYF. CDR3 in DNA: TGTGCCAGCAGCCGAAAGGGACAGGGAGGATACGAGCAGTACTTC.

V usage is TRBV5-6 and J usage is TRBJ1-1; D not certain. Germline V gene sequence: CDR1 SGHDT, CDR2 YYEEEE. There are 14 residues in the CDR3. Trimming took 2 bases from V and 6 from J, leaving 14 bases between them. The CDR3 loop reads CASSFSALVAEAFF. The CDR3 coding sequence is TGTGCCAGCAGCTTCAGCGCCTTAGTGGCTGAAGCTTTCTTT. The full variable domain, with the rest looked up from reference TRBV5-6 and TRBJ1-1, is DAGVTQSPTHLIKTRGQQVTLRCSPKSGHDTVSWYQQALGQGPQFIFQYYEEEERQRGNFPDRFSGHQFPNYSSELNVNALLLGDSALYLCASSFSALVAEAFFGQGTRLTVV.

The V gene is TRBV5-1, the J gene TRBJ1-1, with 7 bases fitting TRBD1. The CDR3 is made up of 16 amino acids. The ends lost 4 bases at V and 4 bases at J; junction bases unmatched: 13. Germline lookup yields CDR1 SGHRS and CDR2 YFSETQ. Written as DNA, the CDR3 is TGCGCCAGCAGCGACGCTAGACAGGGTGCGACCACTGAAGCTTTCTTT. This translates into CASSDARQGATTEAFF. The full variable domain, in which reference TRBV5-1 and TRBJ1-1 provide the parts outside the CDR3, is KAGVTQTPRYLIKTRGQQVTLSCSPISGHRSVSWYQQTPGQGLQFLFEYFSETQRNKGNFPGRFSGRQFSNSRSEMNVSTLELGDSALYLCASSDARQGATTEAFFGQGTRLTVV.

The CDR3 protein is CASSSRLGTYNEQFF. Here the CDR3 DNA reads TGTGCCAGCAGCTCCAGACTAGGGACCTACAATGAGCAGTTCTTC. The chain has TRBV9 and TRBJ2-1; a weak D match, TRBD2 (6 bases). Per the germline V gene, CDR1 is SGDLS and CDR2 is YYNGEE. The CDR3 spans 15 residues. V lost 4 bases to trimming and J lost 2 bases, with 13 bases between them.

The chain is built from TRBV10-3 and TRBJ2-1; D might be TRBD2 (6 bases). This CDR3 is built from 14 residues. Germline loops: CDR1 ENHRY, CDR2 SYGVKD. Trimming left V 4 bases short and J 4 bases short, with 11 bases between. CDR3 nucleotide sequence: TGTGCCATCAGTGGGGGACTGTCATACAATGAGCAGTTCTTC. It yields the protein CAISGGLSYNEQFF.

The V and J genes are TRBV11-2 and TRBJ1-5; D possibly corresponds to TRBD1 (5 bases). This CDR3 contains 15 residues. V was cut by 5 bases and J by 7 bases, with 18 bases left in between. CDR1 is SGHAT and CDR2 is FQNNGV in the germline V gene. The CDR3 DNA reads TGTGCCAGCAGCCCCAGCGGGACTCGGGGACAGCCCCAGCATTTT. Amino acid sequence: CASSPSGTRGQPQHF.